This TCR beta chain was found in a study of blood T cell repertoires in COVID-19 (dated by TCRdb to about 2020). Broadly, across the study: The collaborator samples originated in the United States, Italy and Spain and spanned the acute and convalescent phases of COVID-19. The material from the prospective study consisted of cDNA or gDNA derived from T cells, B-cell-depleted T cells, or PBMCs. The dataset comprised deeply sampled blood TCRbeta repertoires from subjects exposed to, actively infected with, or recovered from COVID-19. The repertoires were released in a freely available public database intended as a resource for research on the immune response to SARS-CoV-2. Samples were obtained from the ongoing ImmuneRACE study (first 160 participants) and from 1,254 subjects provided by 6 global collaborators. Nearly every sample came with metadata listing a de-identified subject ID, COVID-19 status, age in years and sex. HLA class I and class II types, where available, came from metadata supplied by the sample provider rather than from assay-based typing. On the study overall, not on this receptor specifically: The quantity of clinical and demographic metadata differed by source and by participant and was supplied without curation.

Whole blood was collected in K2EDTA tubes by collaborating institutions according to the institutions' own protocols. For TCRbeta analysis, collaborator samples were shipped as frozen whole blood, as isolated PBMCs, or as DNA extracted from either sample type. TCRbeta CDR3 regions were amplified from genomic DNA by means of the immunoSEQ Assay, a bias-controlled multiplex PCR. For the original study's pipeline: The number of nucleated cells in each sample was estimated from the amplification of reference gene primers within the assay. Sequence reads were collapsed and filtered to measure the absolute abundance of every unique TCRbeta CDR3 rearrangement. For each sample, productive Simpson clonality was calculated as the square root of Simpson's diversity index over productive rearrangements. Entries here come from immuneACCESS through TCRdb and include only in-frame sequences with V and J called. Some clones fail to appear in such tables; in the studies checked, an unresolved V gene covers under half of the shortfall, and the cause of the remainder is unknown. The V and J calls and the clone size are those of that table, but D and trimming were determined from the DNA. Within this sample are about 160,000 clones, with around 80% of them counted one time only. The ten largest clones represent roughly 7.5% of the sample.

V lost 1 base and J lost 2 bases, and the count of bases not matched to a germline gene is 8. The CDR3, from cysteine to phenylalanine, totals 17 residues. Only the CDR3 DNA stays, 51 bases, in frame from base 1. CDR1 and CDR2 (SGHVS, FNYEAQ) derive from the germline V gene. This clone was picked up one time. This receptor's antigen is unknown. No qualities accompany the bases; no much larger clone lies one base away. The specimen sequenced was peripheral blood. The sequence links TRBV7-6 to TRBJ2-3, and TRBD2 matches 8 of the central bases. This TCR came from a man between 60 and 75 years old with acute or convalescent COVID-19. In nucleotides, the sequence is TGTGCCAGCAGCTTAGGGGGGGCTAGCGGGCACACAGATACGCAGTATTTT. This translates into CASSLGGASGHTDTQYF.